Following are 3 T cell receptor beta chains from one sample sequenced in a study of blood T cell repertoires in COVID-19. TCRdb's copy holds only in-frame clones and misses some; the assay was immunoSEQ multiplex PCR. This table holds about 120,000 clones, about 90% found once. The material sequenced was peripheral blood. All receptors derive from a human donor in a cohort sampled during active COVID-19.

This clone was detected once. The CDR3 loop is CASNAAGELFF. The CDR3 nucleotides are TGTGCCAGCAACGCGGCGGGGGAGCTGTTTTTT. The V call is TRBV12-3 or TRBV12-4, the J call TRBJ2-2; D not certain. The length of the CDR3 is 11 residues. V lost 7 bases and J 8 bases, leaving 8 bases between the germline ends.

This chain uses TRBV2 with TRBJ2-2, with D tentatively TRBD2 (6 bases). The V and J ends lost 7 bases and 4 bases respectively, with 13 bases between them. CDR1 SNHLY and CDR2 FYNNEI come from the germline V gene. This CDR3 is built from 14 residues. The CDR3 DNA sequence: TGTGCCAGCACCTGGGACTCGGGCACCGGGGAGCTGTTTTTT. This translates into CASTWDSGTGELFF.

The chain has TRBV6-1 and TRBJ1-1, with D tentatively TRBD1 (5 bases). CDR3 length equals 15 residues. Looked up from germline, CDR1 is MNHNS and CDR2 is SASEGT. With 3 bases removed from V and 5 bases from J, the gap between germline ends came to 16 bases. The CDR3 here is CASSDSGLWGTEAFF. The CDR3 DNA reads TGTGCCAGCAGTGATTCGGGACTTTGGGGGACTGAAGCTTTCTTT.